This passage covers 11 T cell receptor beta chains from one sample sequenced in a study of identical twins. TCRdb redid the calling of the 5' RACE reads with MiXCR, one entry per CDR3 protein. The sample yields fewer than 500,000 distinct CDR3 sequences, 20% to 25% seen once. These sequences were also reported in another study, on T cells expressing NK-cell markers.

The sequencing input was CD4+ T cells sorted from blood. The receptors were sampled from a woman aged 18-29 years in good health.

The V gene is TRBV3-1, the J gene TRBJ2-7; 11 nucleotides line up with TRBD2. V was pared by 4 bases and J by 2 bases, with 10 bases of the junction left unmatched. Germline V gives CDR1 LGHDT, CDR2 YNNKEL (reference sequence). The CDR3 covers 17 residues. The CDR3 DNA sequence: TGTGCCAGCAGCCGGACCGGGACTAGCGGAGGCCCCTACGAGCAGTACTTC. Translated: CASSRTGTSGGPYEQYF.

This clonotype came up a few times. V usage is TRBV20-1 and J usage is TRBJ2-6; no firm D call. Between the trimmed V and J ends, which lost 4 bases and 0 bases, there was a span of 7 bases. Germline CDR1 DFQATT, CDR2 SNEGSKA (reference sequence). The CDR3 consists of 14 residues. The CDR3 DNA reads TGCAGTGCTAACAGAGACTCTGGGGCCAACGTCCTGACTTTC. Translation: CSANRDSGANVLTF.

This chain's CDR3 is CASSLAGRSGELFF. The DNA for the CDR3 is TGTGCCAGCAGCTTAGCGGGGCGATCCGGGGAGCTGTTTTTT. The V gene is TRBV11-2, the J gene TRBJ2-2; perhaps D is TRBD1 or TRBD2 (5 bases each). The CDR3 is made up of 14 amino acids. Trimming stripped 1 base from V and 6 bases from J, with 9 bases between. Germline V lookup: CDR1 SGHAT, CDR2 FQNNGV.

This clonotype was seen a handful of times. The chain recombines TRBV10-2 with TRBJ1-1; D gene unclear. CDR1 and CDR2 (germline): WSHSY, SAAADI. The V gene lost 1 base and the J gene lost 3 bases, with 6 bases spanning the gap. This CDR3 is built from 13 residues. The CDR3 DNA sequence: TGCGCCAGCAGTGAGTTTCGGTACACTGAAGCTTTCTTT. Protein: CASSEFRYTEAFF.

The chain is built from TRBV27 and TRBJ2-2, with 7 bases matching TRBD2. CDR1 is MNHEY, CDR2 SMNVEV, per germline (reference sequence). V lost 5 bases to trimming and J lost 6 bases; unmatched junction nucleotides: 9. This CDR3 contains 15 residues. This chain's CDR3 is CASSPQYTSAGELFF. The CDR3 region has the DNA TGTGCCAGCAGTCCGCAGTATACTAGCGCCGGGGAGCTGTTTTTT.

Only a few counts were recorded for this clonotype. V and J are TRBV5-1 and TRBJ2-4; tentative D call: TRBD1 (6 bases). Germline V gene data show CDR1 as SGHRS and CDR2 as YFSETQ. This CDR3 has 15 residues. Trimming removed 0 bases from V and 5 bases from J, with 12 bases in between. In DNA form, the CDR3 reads TGCGCCAGCAGCTTGGGTCCCAGGGGCCAAAACATTCAGTACTTC. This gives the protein CASSLGPRGQNIQYF.

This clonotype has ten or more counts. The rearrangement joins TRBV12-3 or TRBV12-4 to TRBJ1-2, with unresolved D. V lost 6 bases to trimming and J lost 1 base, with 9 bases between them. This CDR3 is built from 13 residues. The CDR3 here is CASSVGLNYGYTF. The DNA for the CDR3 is TGTGCCAGCAGCGTCGGACTTAACTATGGCTACACCTTC.

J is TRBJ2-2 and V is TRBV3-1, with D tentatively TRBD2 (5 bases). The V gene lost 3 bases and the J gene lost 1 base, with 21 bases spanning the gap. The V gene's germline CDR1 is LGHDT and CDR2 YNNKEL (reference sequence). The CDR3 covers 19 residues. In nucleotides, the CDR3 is TGTGCCAGCAGCCAGACCACTAGAGCACGGAGCAGGAACACCGGGGAGCTGTTTTTT. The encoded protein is CASSQTTRARSRNTGELFF.

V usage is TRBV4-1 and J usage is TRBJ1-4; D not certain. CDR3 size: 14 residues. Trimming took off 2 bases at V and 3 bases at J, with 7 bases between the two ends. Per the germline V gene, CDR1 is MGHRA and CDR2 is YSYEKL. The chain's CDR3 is CASSQSLANEKLFF. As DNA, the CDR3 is TGCGCCAGCAGCCAATCCTTGGCTAATGAAAAACTGTTTTTT.

The CDR3 DNA reads as TGTGCCAGCAGCTTAGATGGGAACAGGAACACTGAAGCTTTCTTT. Protein sequence: CASSLDGNRNTEAFF. The chain carries TRBV11-3 and TRBJ1-1; D gene ambiguous. The V end was cut by 0 bases, the J end by 1 base, with 9 bases between. Germline CDR1 is SGHNT and CDR2 is YENEEA. CDR3 length equals 15 residues.

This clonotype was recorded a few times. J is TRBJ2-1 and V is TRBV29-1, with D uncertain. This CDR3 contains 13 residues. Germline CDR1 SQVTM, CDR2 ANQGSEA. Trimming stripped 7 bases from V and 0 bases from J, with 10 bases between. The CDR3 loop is CSGTLHSYNEQFF. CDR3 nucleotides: TGCAGCGGGACCCTCCACTCCTACAATGAGCAGTTCTTC.